Included here is one T cell receptor (beta chain) sequence, with context. Its antigen is unknown. The record originates from a study of cytomegalovirus exposure and HLA in healthy donors. Germline CDR1 SGHVS, CDR2 FNYEAQ. J lost 6 bases, V lost 5 bases, and 11 bases had no gene match. This CDR3 has 15 amino acids. Study conclusions and caveats: It was reportedly the case that the classifier diagnosed cytomegalovirus status with high specificity and sensitivity. In vitro confirmation showed three CMV-associated chains to be CMV antigen specific. Presence/absence analyses supposed approximately even sequencing depth among donors.

Amplification used 60 Vbeta primers and 13 Jbeta primers. Per the study methods: There were 80 million to 95 million unique TCR beta chains by a later count, and 8.5 million to 14 million of them were shared. Measured with immunoSEQ multiplex PCR; TCRdb has only the in-frame clones, and not every one. V, J and clone size are those of that table, while D and trimming were read from the DNA. This sample has fewer than 250,000 clones; 82% occur once, and the top ten carry approximately 5.7%. The rearrangement uses TRBV7-6 and TRBJ1-2, with 8 bases that match TRBD1. The sequence was obtained from a man in his forties in good health and CMV-seropositive. Specimen: PBMCs. CDR3 DNA sequence: TGTGCCAGCAGCCCCGACAGGGGCCCTTGGGATGGCTACACCTTC. Protein product: CASSPDRGPWDGYTF.